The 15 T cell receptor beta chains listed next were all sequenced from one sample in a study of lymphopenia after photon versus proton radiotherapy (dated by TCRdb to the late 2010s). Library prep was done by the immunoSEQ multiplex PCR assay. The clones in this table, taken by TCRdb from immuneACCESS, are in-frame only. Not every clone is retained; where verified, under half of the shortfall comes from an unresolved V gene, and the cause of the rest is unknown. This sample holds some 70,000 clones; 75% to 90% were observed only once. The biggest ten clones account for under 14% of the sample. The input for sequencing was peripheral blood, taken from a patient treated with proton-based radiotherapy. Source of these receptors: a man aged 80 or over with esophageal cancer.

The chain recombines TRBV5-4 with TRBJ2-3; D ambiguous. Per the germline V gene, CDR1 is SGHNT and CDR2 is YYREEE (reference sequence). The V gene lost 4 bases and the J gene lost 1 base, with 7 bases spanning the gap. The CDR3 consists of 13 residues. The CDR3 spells CASSKVRTDTQYF. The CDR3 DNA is TGTGCCAGCAGCAAAGTGCGCACAGATACGCAGTATTTT.

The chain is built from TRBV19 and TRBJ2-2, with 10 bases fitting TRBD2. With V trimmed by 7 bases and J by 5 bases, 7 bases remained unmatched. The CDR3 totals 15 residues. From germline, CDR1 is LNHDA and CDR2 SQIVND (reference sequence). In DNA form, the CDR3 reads TGTGCCAGTAAGCTAGCGGGAGTATATACCGGGGAGCTGTTTTTT. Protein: CASKLAGVYTGELFF. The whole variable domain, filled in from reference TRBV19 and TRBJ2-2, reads DGGITQSPKYLFRKEGQNVTLSCEQNLNHDAMYWYRQDPGQGLRLIYYSQIVNDFQKGDIAEGYSVSREKKESFPLTVTSAQKNPTAFYLCASKLAGVYTGELFFGEGSRLTVL.

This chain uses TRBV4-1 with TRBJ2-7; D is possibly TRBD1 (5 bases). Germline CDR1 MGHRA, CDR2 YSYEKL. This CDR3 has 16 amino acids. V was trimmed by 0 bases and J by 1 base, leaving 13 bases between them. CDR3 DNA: TGCGCCAGCAGCCAAGATCCCCAGGGTGGATCCTACGAGCAGTACTTC. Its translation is CASSQDPQGGSYEQYF.

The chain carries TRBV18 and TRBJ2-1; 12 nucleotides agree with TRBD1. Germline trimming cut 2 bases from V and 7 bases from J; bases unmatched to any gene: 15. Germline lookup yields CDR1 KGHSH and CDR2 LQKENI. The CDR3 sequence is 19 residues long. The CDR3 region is CASSPFSWGTGGELNEQFF. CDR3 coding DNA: TGTGCCAGCTCACCATTTTCTTGGGGGACAGGGGGCGAACTTAATGAGCAGTTCTTC. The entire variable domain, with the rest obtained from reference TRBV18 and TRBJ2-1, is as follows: NAGVMQNPRHLVRRRGQEARLRCSPMKGHSHVYWYRQLPEEGLKFMVYLQKENIIDESGMPKERFSAEFPKEGPSILRIQQVVRGDSAAYFCASSPFSWGTGGELNEQFFGPGTRLTVL.

The DNA of the CDR3 is TGTGCCAGCTCACCACGCCTTTACGGGACCTATGGCTACACCTTC. It codes for CASSPRLYGTYGYTF. The chain couples TRBV18 to TRBJ1-2, with D possibly TRBD1 on 5 matching bases. V dropped 1 base and J dropped 4 bases, with 13 bases sitting between them. The germline V gene encodes CDR1 KGHSH and CDR2 LQKENI. The CDR3 length is 15 residues. The variable domain in full, with the rest retrieved from reference TRBV18 and TRBJ1-2, is NAGVMQNPRHLVRRRGQEARLRCSPMKGHSHVYWYRQLPEEGLKFMVYLQKENIIDESGMPKERFSAEFPKEGPSILRIQQVVRGDSAAYFCASSPRLYGTYGYTFGSGTRLTVV.

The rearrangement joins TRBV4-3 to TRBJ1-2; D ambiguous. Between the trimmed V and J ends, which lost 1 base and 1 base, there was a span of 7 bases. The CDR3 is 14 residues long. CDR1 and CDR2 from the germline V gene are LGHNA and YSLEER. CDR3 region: CASSQVPGNYGYTF. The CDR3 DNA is TGCGCCAGCAGCCAAGTTCCGGGTAACTATGGCTACACCTTC.

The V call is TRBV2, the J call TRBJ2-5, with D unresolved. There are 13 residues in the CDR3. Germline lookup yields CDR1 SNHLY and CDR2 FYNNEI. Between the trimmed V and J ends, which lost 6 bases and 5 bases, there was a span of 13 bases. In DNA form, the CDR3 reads TGTGCCAGCAGCGTTAGGGCGGCGGAGACCCAGTACTTC. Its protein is CASSVRAAETQYF.

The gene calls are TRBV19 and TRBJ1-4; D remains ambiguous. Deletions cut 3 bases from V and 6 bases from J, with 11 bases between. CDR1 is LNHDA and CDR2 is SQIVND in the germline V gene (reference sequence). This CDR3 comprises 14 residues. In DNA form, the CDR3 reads TGTGCCAGTAGTATCCCTGGGATGGATGAAAAACTGTTTTTT. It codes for CASSIPGMDEKLFF.

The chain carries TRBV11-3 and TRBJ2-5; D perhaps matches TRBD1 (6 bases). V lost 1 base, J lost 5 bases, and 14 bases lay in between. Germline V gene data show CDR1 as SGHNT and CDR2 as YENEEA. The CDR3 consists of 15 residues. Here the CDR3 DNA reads TGTGCCAGCAGCTTAGGGACAGCCAGGTTGGAGACCCAGTACTTC. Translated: CASSLGTARLETQYF.

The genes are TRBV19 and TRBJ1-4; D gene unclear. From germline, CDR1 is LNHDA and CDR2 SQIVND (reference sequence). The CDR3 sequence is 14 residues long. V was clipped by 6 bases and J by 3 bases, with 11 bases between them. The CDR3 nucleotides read TGTGCCAGTAGATTTAGAGGTTCTAATGAAAAACTGTTTTTT. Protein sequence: CASRFRGSNEKLFF.

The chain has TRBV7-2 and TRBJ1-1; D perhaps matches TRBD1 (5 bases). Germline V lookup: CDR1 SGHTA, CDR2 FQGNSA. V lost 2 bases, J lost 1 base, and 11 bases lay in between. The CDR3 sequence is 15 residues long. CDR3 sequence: CASSLSGSGNTEAFF. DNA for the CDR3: TGTGCCAGCAGCTTATCAGGGAGCGGGAACACTGAAGCTTTCTTT.

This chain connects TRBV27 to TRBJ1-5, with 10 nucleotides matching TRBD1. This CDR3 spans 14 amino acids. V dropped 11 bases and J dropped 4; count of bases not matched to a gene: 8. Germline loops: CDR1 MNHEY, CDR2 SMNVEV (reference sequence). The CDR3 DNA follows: TGTGCCTCATCCGGGACAGGGGCTAATCAGCCCCAGCATTTT. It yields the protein CASSGTGANQPQHF.

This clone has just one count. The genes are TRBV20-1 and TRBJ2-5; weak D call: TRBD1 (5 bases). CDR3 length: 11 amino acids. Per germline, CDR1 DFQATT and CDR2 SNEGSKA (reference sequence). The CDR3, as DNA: TGCAGCGCACAGGATCAAGAGACCCAGTACTTC. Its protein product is CSAQDQETQYF.

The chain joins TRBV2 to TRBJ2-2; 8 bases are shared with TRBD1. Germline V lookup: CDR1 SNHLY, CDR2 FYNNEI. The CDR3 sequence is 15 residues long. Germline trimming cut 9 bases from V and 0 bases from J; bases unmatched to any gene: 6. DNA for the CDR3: TGTGCCAGTAATGGACAGGGCGCGAACACCGGGGAGCTGTTTTTT. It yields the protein CASNGQGANTGELFF.

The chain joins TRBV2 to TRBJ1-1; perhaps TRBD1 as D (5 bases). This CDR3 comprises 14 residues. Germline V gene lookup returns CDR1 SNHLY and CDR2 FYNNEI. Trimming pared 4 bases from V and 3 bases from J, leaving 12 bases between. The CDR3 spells CASSVAGKDTEAFF. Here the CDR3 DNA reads TGTGCCAGCAGTGTCGCAGGGAAAGACACTGAAGCTTTCTTT.